These T cell receptor beta chains were read from a single sample in a study of early T cells in non-severe SARS-CoV-2 infection. A single record per CDR3 protein comes from TCRdb applying MiXCR to the 5' RACE reads. In the table there are tens of thousands of distinct CDR3 sequences, 10% to 15% of which are singletons. The sequences come from whole blood, collected at baseline. All receptors come from an adult who was a healthcare worker with PCR-confirmed SARS-CoV-2 infection or an uninfected control (not recorded which). CDR3s include the opening cysteine and the closing phenylalanine or tryptophan. The D gene is left open where the match is weak. Clone sizes are given selectively: once, few, many, or a class where the clone is expanded.

D	V	size	J	CDR3	DNA
TRBD1	TRBV4-2	NA	TRBJ1-2	CASSQGTGNNYGYTF	TGTGCCAGCAGCCAGGGGACAGGGAATAACTATGGCTACACCTTC
NA	TRBV20-1	few	TRBJ2-7	CSARSFDRRRGRYEQYF	TGCAGTGCTAGATCATTTGACAGGCGGCGGGGTCGCTACGAGCAGTACTTC
NA	TRBV19	few	TRBJ2-7	CASSNQIGDAAEQYF	TGTGCCAGTAGTAATCAGATCGGGGACGCGGCCGAGCAGTACTTC
NA	TRBV10-2	few	TRBJ1-2	CASSLMTTSLNGYTF	TGCGCCAGCAGTCTAATGACAACCTCGCTAAATGGCTACACCTTC
NA	TRBV29-1	few	TRBJ1-2	CSVQGNYGYTF	TGCAGCGTTCAGGGCAACTATGGCTACACCTTC
NA	TRBV20-1	few	TRBJ2-2	CSASNPSNTGELFF	TGCAGTGCCTCCAATCCCTCGAACACCGGGGAGCTGTTTTTT
NA	TRBV5-1	NA	TRBJ1-1	CASSLFPGANTEAFF	TGCGCCAGCAGCTTGTTTCCAGGGGCTAACACTGAAGCTTTCTTT
NA	TRBV11-2	NA	TRBJ2-3	CASSFPRAGALDTQYF	TGTGCCAGCAGTTTCCCGCGGGCGGGGGCCCTAGATACGCAGTATTTT
NA	TRBV7-9	few	TRBJ1-4	CASSREKREKLFF	TGTGCCAGCTCTCGGGAGAAAAGAGAAAAACTGTTTTTT
NA	TRBV7-2	many	TRBJ1-1	CASSLGWSTEAFF	TGTGCCAGCAGCTTGGGTTGGTCCACTGAAGCTTTCTTT
NA	TRBV27	NA	TRBJ2-7	CASSLWGSTYEQYF	TGTGCCAGCAGCCTGTGGGGGTCAACCTACGAGCAGTACTTC
NA	TRBV18	few	TRBJ1-3	CASSKGRDNPGNTIYF	TGTGCCAGCTCGAAAGGACGGGACAATCCTGGAAACACCATATATTTT
TRBD2	TRBV6-2/TRBV6-3	few	TRBJ2-1	CASSLGTSGSYNEQFF	TGTGCCAGCAGTCTGGGGACTAGCGGGAGCTACAATGAGCAGTTCTTC
TRBD1	TRBV10-3	NA	TRBJ2-3	CAISAGQAEADTQYF	TGTGCCATCAGTGCGGGACAGGCCGAGGCAGATACGCAGTATTTT
NA	TRBV2	NA	TRBJ1-2	CASAGDDYGYTF	TGTGCCAGCGCAGGGGATGACTATGGCTACACCTTC
NA	TRBV20-1	few	TRBJ1-4	CSARPDGGEKLFF	TGCAGTGCTAGACCGGACGGCGGTGAAAAACTGTTTTTT
NA	TRBV12-3/TRBV12-4	many	TRBJ2-2	CASNGQRGGELFF	TGTGCCAGCAATGGACAGAGGGGCGGGGAGCTGTTTTTT
TRBD1	TRBV12-5	few	TRBJ1-1	CASGLVLGQGTEAFF	TGTGCTAGTGGTTTGGTACTGGGACAGGGGACTGAAGCTTTCTTT
NA	TRBV2	many	TRBJ2-6	CASEGGAGANVLTF	TGTGCCAGCGAAGGAGGCGCGGGGGCCAACGTCCTGACTTTC
NA	TRBV19	NA	TRBJ1-3	CASRKPTGAGNTIYF	TGTGCCAGTAGAAAACCGACAGGAGCTGGAAACACCATATATTTT
NA	TRBV7-9	many	TRBJ2-7	CASSLSARAGEEQYF	TGTGCCAGCAGCTTAAGTGCCAGGGCCGGTGAGGAGCAGTACTTC
NA	TRBV2	many	TRBJ2-2	CASNQQNTGELFF	TGTGCCAGCAACCAACAGAACACCGGGGAGCTGTTTTTT
NA	TRBV6-2/TRBV6-3	few	TRBJ2-5	CASSDLGGPETQYF	TGTGCCAGCAGCGACCTGGGGGGGCCAGAGACCCAGTACTTC
NA	TRBV19	once	TRBJ2-2	CASSPGAAGELFF	TGTGCCAGTAGCCCGGGAGCGGCCGGGGAGCTGTTTTTT
TRBD2	TRBV7-9	few	TRBJ2-1	CASSLTSGRLNEQFF	TGTGCCAGCAGCTTAACTAGCGGGAGACTGAATGAGCAGTTCTTC
TRBD1	TRBV3-1	few	TRBJ1-2	CASSLDRDSWLLDGYTF	TGTGCCAGCAGCCTCGACAGGGACTCATGGCTTCTTGATGGTTACACCTTC
TRBD2	TRBV19	NA	TRBJ2-3	CASRASGTDTQYF	TGTGCCAGTAGGGCTAGCGGTACAGATACGCAGTATTTT
NA	TRBV28	few	TRBJ2-4	CASSFAGENIQYF	TGTGCCAGCAGTTTTGCAGGGGAGAACATTCAGTACTTC
NA	TRBV7-8	NA	TRBJ2-7	CASSLVASPGYYEQYF	TGTGCCAGCAGCTTAGTAGCCAGTCCGGGTTATTACGAGCAGTACTTC
NA	TRBV2	many	TRBJ2-7	CAGAGIPTYEQYF	TGTGCCGGAGCAGGGATTCCGACCTACGAGCAGTACTTC
TRBD2	TRBV9	NA	TRBJ2-5	CASSGGLAQQETQYF	TGTGCCAGCAGCGGGGGACTAGCGCAACAAGAGACCCAGTACTTC
NA	TRBV27	NA	TRBJ1-2	CASSQTAGIYGYTF	TGTGCCAGCAGTCAAACGGCAGGGATCTATGGCTACACCTTC
NA	TRBV6-2/TRBV6-3	few	TRBJ2-7	CASSYLPGGQEQYF	TGTGCCAGCAGTTATCTACCCGGGGGGCAAGAGCAGTACTTC
NA	TRBV10-3	few	TRBJ1-5	CASSSGNQPQHF	TGTGCCTCATCCTCCGGCAATCAGCCCCAGCATTTT
NA	TRBV27	NA	TRBJ2-1	CASRASENSYNEQFF	TGTGCCAGCAGGGCTAGCGAAAACTCCTACAATGAGCAGTTCTTC
NA	TRBV25-1	NA	TRBJ2-1	CASSESPRNEQFF	TGCGCCAGCAGTGAATCACCCAGGAATGAGCAGTTCTTC
TRBD2	TRBV2	few	TRBJ2-1	CASITGTSGYNEQFF	TGTGCCAGCATTACGGGGACTAGCGGGTACAATGAGCAGTTCTTC
NA	TRBV20-1	many	TRBJ1-5	CSAVQGAVGQPQHF	TGCAGTGCTGTACAGGGAGCTGTGGGGCAGCCCCAGCATTTT
TRBD1	TRBV5-1	NA	TRBJ1-1	CASRTGTAFTEAFF	TGCGCCAGCCGGACAGGGACCGCCTTCACTGAAGCTTTCTTT
TRBD1	TRBV6-5	few	TRBJ1-1	CASSYSGQGNTEAFF	TGTGCCAGCAGTTACTCAGGACAGGGTAACACTGAAGCTTTCTTT
NA	TRBV11-2	few	TRBJ2-1	CASRPQLQEQFF	TGTGCCAGCAGGCCACAGCTTCAGGAGCAGTTCTTC
TRBD2	TRBV28	NA	TRBJ2-4	CASSAPGLAGGPSYIQYF	TGTGCCAGCAGTGCTCCGGGACTAGCGGGAGGGCCATCTTACATTCAGTACTTC
NA	TRBV20-1	many	TRBJ1-2	CSARNLNQGYGYTF	TGCAGTGCTAGGAATCTTAACCAAGGCTATGGCTACACCTTC
NA	TRBV5-6	many	TRBJ2-7	CASSLTRIYEQYF	TGTGCCAGCAGCTTAACCCGGATCTACGAGCAGTACTTC
NA	TRBV15	NA	TRBJ1-6	CATSPAHSSSPLHF	TGTGCCACCAGCCCAGCCCACTCGAGTTCACCCCTCCACTTT
NA	TRBV10-3	few	TRBJ1-3	CAIRVSSSGNTIYF	TGTGCCATCCGAGTCTCGAGCTCTGGAAACACCATATATTTT
NA	TRBV11-2	NA	TRBJ2-6	CASSPSGANVLTF	TGTGCCAGCAGTCCATCTGGGGCCAACGTCCTGACTTTC
NA	TRBV12-3/TRBV12-4	NA	TRBJ2-4	CASSFGAGNIQYF	TGTGCCAGCAGTTTTGGGGCGGGAAACATTCAGTACTTC
NA	TRBV11-3	NA	TRBJ1-1	CASSWTTNTEAFF	TGTGCCAGCAGCTGGACAACGAACACTGAAGCTTTCTTT
TRBD1	TRBV6-5	few	TRBJ1-5	CASRETGNNQPQHF	TGTGCCAGCAGGGAGACAGGGAACAATCAGCCCCAGCATTTT
NA	TRBV11-3	NA	TRBJ2-7	CASSLYDSYEQYF	TGTGCCAGCAGCTTGTATGACTCCTACGAGCAGTACTTC
NA	TRBV12-3/TRBV12-4	NA	TRBJ2-7	CASSLAGPDTYEQYF	TGTGCCAGCAGTTTAGCGGGACCGGACACCTACGAGCAGTACTTC
NA	TRBV2	few	TRBJ1-2	CASSEADGRGGYGYTF	TGTGCCAGCAGTGAAGCCGATGGTCGGGGTGGCTATGGCTACACCTTC
NA	TRBV28	NA	TRBJ1-2	CASSPRGPGDYGYTF	TGTGCCAGCAGTCCTCGAGGCCCGGGGGACTATGGCTACACCTTC
TRBD1	TRBV20-1	NA	TRBJ1-1	CSAPRTGRDTEAFF	TGCAGTGCTCCCCGGACAGGGAGGGACACTGAAGCTTTCTTT
TRBD2	TRBV6-4	many	TRBJ2-7	CASSELAGGYEQYF	TGTGCCAGCAGTGAACTAGCGGGGGGCTACGAGCAGTACTTC
NA	TRBV20-1	few	TRBJ1-5	CSARARQLNQPQHF	TGCAGTGCTAGAGCGCGGCAGCTCAATCAGCCCCAGCATTTT
TRBD2	TRBV7-8	few	TRBJ2-7	CASSLTGTSGSEQYF	TGTGCCAGCAGCTTAACCGGGACTAGCGGGAGTGAGCAGTACTTC
NA	TRBV12-3/TRBV12-4	NA	TRBJ2-5	CASSLRHQETQYF	TGTGCCAGCAGTTTGCGCCACCAAGAGACCCAGTACTTC
NA	TRBV7-2	NA	TRBJ1-6	CASSLDGRSPLHF	TGTGCCAGCAGCTTAGACGGGCGATCACCCCTCCACTTT